This record covers a single T cell receptor beta chain. Its specificity is unknown. This sample is part of a study of cytomegalovirus exposure and HLA in healthy donors. Notes on the study in general: Relative to the approximately 700-donor mean, N-insertions were reportedly fewer in an Asian-associated ancestry cluster in a later analysis. Segments of the TCR beta V type were, in most cases, productive about 87% or about 30% of the time in an earlier analysis. Presence/absence analyses supposed approximately even sequencing depth among donors.

This PCR relied on a set of 60 Vbeta primers and 13 Jbeta primers. The data were produced by immunoSEQ multiplex PCR, yet TCRdb's version contains in-frame clones alone and is incomplete. The table for this sample gives around 70,000 clones. The CDR3 is 13 amino acids. Trimming took 8 bases from V and 4 from J; bases not matched to a gene: 8. From germline, CDR1 is SQVTM and CDR2 ANQGSEA. Sequencing was carried out using PBMCs. The receptor was isolated from a woman in her 30s in good health and CMV-seronegative. The chain has TRBV29-1 and TRBJ1-1; 9 bases are a match to TRBD1. This chain's CDR3 is CSTGQGKSTEAFF. CDR3 bases: TGCAGCACCGGACAGGGGAAGTCCACTGAAGCTTTCTTT.